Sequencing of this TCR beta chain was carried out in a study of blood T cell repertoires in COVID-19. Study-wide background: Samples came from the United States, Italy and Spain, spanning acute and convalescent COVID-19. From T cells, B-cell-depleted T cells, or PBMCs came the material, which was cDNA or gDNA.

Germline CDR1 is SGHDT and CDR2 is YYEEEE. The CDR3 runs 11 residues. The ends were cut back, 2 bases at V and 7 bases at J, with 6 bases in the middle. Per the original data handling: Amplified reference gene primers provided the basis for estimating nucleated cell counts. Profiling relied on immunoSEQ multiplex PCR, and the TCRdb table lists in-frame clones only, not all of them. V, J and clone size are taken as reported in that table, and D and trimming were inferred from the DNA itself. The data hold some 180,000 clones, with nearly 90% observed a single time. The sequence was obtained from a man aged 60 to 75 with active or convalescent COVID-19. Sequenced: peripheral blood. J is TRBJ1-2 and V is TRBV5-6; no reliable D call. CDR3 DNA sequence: TGTGCCAGCAGCTTCTATAGTGGCTACACCTTC. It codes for CASSFYSGYTF.